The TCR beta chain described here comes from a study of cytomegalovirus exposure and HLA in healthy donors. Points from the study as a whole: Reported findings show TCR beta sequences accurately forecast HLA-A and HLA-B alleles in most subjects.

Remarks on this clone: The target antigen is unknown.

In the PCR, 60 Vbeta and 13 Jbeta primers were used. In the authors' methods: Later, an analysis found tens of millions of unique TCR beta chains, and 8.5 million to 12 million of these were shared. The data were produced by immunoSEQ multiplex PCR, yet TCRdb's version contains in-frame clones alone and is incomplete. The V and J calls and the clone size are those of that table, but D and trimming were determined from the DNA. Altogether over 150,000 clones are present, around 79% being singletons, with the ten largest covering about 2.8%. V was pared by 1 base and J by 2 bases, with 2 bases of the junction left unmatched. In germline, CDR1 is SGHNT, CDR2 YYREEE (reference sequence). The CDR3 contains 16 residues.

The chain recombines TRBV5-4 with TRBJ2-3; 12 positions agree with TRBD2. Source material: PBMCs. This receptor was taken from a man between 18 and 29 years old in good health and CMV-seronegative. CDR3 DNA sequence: TGTGCCAGCAGCTTGACTAGCGGGGGGCTCACAGATACGCAGTATTTT. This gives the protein CASSLTSGGLTDTQYF.